Following are 21 T cell receptor beta chains from one sample sequenced in a study of beta chain features in type 1 diabetes. The authors reverse transcribed all of the isolated RNA, so sequencing captured expressed TCRB transcripts. Method: immunoSEQ multiplex PCR; TCRdb's copy keeps in-frame clones and lacks some. Altogether 400,000 to 600,000 clones are present, roughly 31% being singletons, with the ten largest covering 0.05% to 0.065%. The specimen was naive CD4+ T cells from blood. The origin of the receptors is a man aged 18 to 29 in good health.

This clone was seen a handful of times. The CDR3 DNA reads TGTGCCAGCAGCCTGACTAGCGGAGGTTACAATGAGCAGTTCTTC. This translates into CASSLTSGGYNEQFF. The rearrangement uses TRBV6-5 and TRBJ2-1; 9 bases agree with TRBD2. The CDR3 extends over 15 amino acids. Germline CDR1 is MNHEY and CDR2 is SVGAGI. Trimming at V came to 6 bases and at J to 4 bases, leaving 7 bases not matched to a gene.

The chain links TRBV30 to TRBJ1-1; D unclear. The CDR3 has 16 amino acids. With 3 bases removed from V and 0 bases from J, the gap between germline ends came to 17 bases. Germline CDR1 is GTSNPN and CDR2 is SVGIG (reference sequence). CDR3 nucleotide sequence: TGTGCCTGGAGAACGCCCAGGTATCCCCTGAACACTGAAGCTTTCTTT. This gives the protein CAWRTPRYPLNTEAFF.

The chain has TRBV11-1 and TRBJ2-3; weak D call: TRBD1 (6 bases). Trimming took 6 bases from V and 2 from J, leaving 9 bases between them. The CDR3 contains 13 residues. Germline CDR1 is SGHAT and CDR2 is FQDESV (reference sequence). The CDR3 sequence: CASRTGPTDTQYF. As DNA, the CDR3 is TGTGCCAGCAGGACAGGCCCCACAGATACGCAGTATTTT. Full variable domain (rest looked up from reference TRBV11-1 and TRBJ2-3): EAEVAQSPRYKITEKSQAVAFWCDPISGHATLYWYRQILGQGPELLVQFQDESVVDDSQLPKDRFSAERLKGVDSTLKIQPAELGDSAMYLCASRTGPTDTQYFGPGTRLTVL.

The V gene is TRBV4-1, the J gene TRBJ2-4; 10 nucleotides agree with TRBD1. The CDR3 runs 16 residues. CDR1 and CDR2 (germline): MGHRA, YSYEKL. V lost 4 bases and J lost 1; bases outside the gene matches: 4. This chain's CDR3 is CASSLTGGSAKNIQYF. Here the CDR3 DNA reads TGCGCCAGCAGCCTGACAGGGGGCTCGGCCAAAAACATTCAGTACTTC.

This clone showed up just once. The chain carries TRBV4-2 and TRBJ2-1; 8 bases fit TRBD2. The CDR3 is made up of 18 amino acids. Germline V gene data show CDR1 as LGHNA and CDR2 as YNFKEQ. The V and J ends lost 3 bases and 4 bases, in that order; junction bases with no gene match: 14. CDR3 sequence (DNA): TGTGCCAGCAGCCAGGCCAAAGGTACTAGCGGACTATACAATGAGCAGTTCTTC. Translating gives CASSQAKGTSGLYNEQFF.

The chain links TRBV7-2 to TRBJ2-1, with TRBD2 matching 13 bases. V trimming: 6 bases; J trimming: 10 bases; junction bases outside the gene matches: 9. Germline values: CDR1 SGHTA, CDR2 FQGNSA. The CDR3 is 15 residues long. The CDR3 protein is CASSPRLAGGVEQFF. The CDR3 DNA reads as TGTGCCAGCAGTCCAAGACTAGCGGGAGGAGTAGAGCAGTTCTTC.

This chain uses TRBV7-2 with TRBJ2-7, with D perhaps TRBD1 or TRBD2 (5 bases each). This CDR3 has 16 amino acids. V lost 5 bases and J 2 bases, leaving 19 bases between the germline ends. The V gene's germline CDR1 is SGHTA and CDR2 FQGNSA. The CDR3 loop is CASSPTLRDATYEQYF. As DNA, the CDR3 is TGTGCCAGCAGCCCTACCCTTAGGGACGCCACCTACGAGCAGTACTTC.

The chain recombines TRBV5-4 with TRBJ2-7; the match to TRBD1 covers 10 bases. The CDR3 length is 15 residues. Germline loops: CDR1 SGHNT, CDR2 YYREEE (reference sequence). Losses at the gene ends were 5 bases for V and 1 base for J; bases not matched to a gene: 6. Here the CDR3 DNA reads TGTGCCAGCAGGCGGCCGGGACAGGGGTCCTACGAGCAGTACTTC. Translated: CASRRPGQGSYEQYF.

This clone was detected only a few times. The V gene is TRBV30, the J gene TRBJ2-1; no clear D gene. The germline V and J ends were trimmed by 7 bases and 0 bases, with 19 bases remaining between them. This CDR3 contains 16 residues. Germline CDR1 GTSNPN, CDR2 SVGIG (reference sequence). The CDR3 reads CAYSPMRSNSYNEQFF. CDR3 DNA: TGTGCCTACTCCCCGATGCGGTCTAACTCCTACAATGAGCAGTTCTTC.

The rearrangement uses TRBV5-4 and TRBJ2-2; no clear D. CDR1 and CDR2 from the germline V gene are SGHNT and YYREEE (reference sequence). V was cut by 4 bases and J by 3 bases, with 10 bases left in between. CDR3 length: 14 residues. The DNA for the CDR3 is TGTGCCAGCAGCCCCACGTTAGACACCGGGGAGCTGTTTTTT. Translating gives CASSPTLDTGELFF.

The chain uses TRBV7-2 and TRBJ2-3; D gene ambiguous. CDR3 length: 17 residues. The germline CDR1 and CDR2 sequences are SGHTA and FQGNSA. Trimming cost V 5 bases and J 1 base, with 19 bases left between them. The CDR3 DNA is TGTGCCAGCAGCCCCTCGGTGTGGAGAAGCGGCACAGATACGCAGTATTTT. Its translation: CASSPSVWRSGTDTQYF.

The chain carries TRBV11-1 and TRBJ2-1; 7 bases are a match to TRBD1. The J segment lost 12 bases and the V segment lost 4 bases, leaving 9 bases of the junction unmatched. The CDR3 length is 13 residues. CDR1 and CDR2 from the germline V gene are SGHAT and FQDESV (reference sequence). The CDR3 DNA is TGTGCCAGCAGCTCCCGGGACAGTCCCTTGCAGTTCTTC. Translating it yields CASSSRDSPLQFF.

The rearrangement uses TRBV20-1 and TRBJ2-5; D remains unclear. Germline values: CDR1 DFQATT, CDR2 SNEGSKA (reference sequence). The V gene lost 6 bases and the J gene lost 5 bases, with 10 bases spanning the gap. The CDR3 sequence is 11 residues long. CDR3 bases: TGCAGTGCGCTGGAATGGGAGACCCAGTACTTC. Its translation is CSALEWETQYF.

The chain joins TRBV29-1 to TRBJ2-5; 8 bases are shared with TRBD1. CDR1 and CDR2 (germline): SQVTM, ANQGSEA. The CDR3 sequence is 12 residues long. V was pared by 7 bases and J by 2 bases, with 3 bases of the junction left unmatched. The CDR3 DNA reads as TGCAGCGCCTGGACAGGGCAAGAGACCCAGTACTTC. Protein: CSAWTGQETQYF.

This clone was observed a few times. The chain employs TRBV13 and TRBJ2-1, with 13 bases lining up with TRBD2. J lost 7 bases, V lost 3 bases, and 6 bases had no gene match. There are 16 residues in the CDR3. Germline values: CDR1 PRHDT, CDR2 FYEKMQ (reference sequence). The CDR3 sequence is CASSLTSGRLGNEQFF. DNA for the CDR3: TGTGCCAGCAGCTTGACTAGCGGGAGGCTAGGGAATGAGCAGTTCTTC.

The sample holds a few counts of this clone. The chain uses TRBV13 and TRBJ2-1; 15 positions match TRBD2. Trimming at V came to 3 bases and at J to 5 bases, leaving 8 bases not matched to a gene. The CDR3 length is 18 residues. Per germline, CDR1 PRHDT and CDR2 FYEKMQ (reference sequence). CDR3 nucleotides: TGTGCCAGCAGCTTGGGGACTAGCGGGAGGACCACCAACAATGAGCAGTTCTTC. As protein: CASSLGTSGRTTNNEQFF.

This clone has just a few counts. The rearrangement joins TRBV29-1 to TRBJ1-1; D gene ambiguous. CDR1 is SQVTM and CDR2 is ANQGSEA in the germline V gene. The CDR3 covers 11 residues. Trimming cost V 5 bases and J 0 bases, with 4 bases left between them. The CDR3 coding sequence is TGCAGCGTTTCCCTGAACACTGAAGCTTTCTTT. Its protein product is CSVSLNTEAFF.

The table lists this clone with a few counts. The chain recombines TRBV2 with TRBJ1-5; 7 bases map to TRBD1. The ends lost 4 bases at V and 3 bases at J; junction bases unmatched: 3. Germline V gene lookup returns CDR1 SNHLY and CDR2 FYNNEI. This CDR3 has 14 residues. The DNA for the CDR3 is TGTGCCAGCAGTGGTGACAGGGACAATCAGCCCCAGCATTTT. It translates to CASSGDRDNQPQHF.

CDR3: CASSFLSGRFETQYF. The CDR3 nucleotides read TGTGCCAGCAGCTTTCTTAGCGGGAGGTTTGAGACCCAGTACTTC. This rearrangement joins TRBV7-7 to TRBJ2-5, with 10 bases that match TRBD2. Germline V gene sequence: CDR1 SSHAT, CDR2 FNYEAQ (reference sequence). The ends lost 3 bases at V and 5 bases at J; junction bases unmatched: 6. The CDR3 runs to 15 residues. Supplemented by reference TRBV7-7 and TRBJ2-5, the full variable domain reads GAGVSQSPRYKVTKRGQDVTLRCDPISSHATLYWYQQALGQGPEFLTYFNYEAQPDKSGLPSDRFSAERPEGSISTLTIQRTEQRDSAMYRCASSFLSGRFETQYFGPGTRLLVL.

This clone has more than one count but fewer than ten. V usage is TRBV6-1 and J usage is TRBJ1-1; unclear D gene. This CDR3 contains 15 residues. Per germline, CDR1 MNHNS and CDR2 SASEGT. With 5 bases removed from V and 4 bases from J, the gap between germline ends came to 17 bases. For the CDR3, the DNA is TGTGCCAGCAGTACTGGGGAGACTCGGAGCACTGAAGCTTTCTTT. This codes for CASSTGETRSTEAFF.

The chain combines TRBV11-2 with TRBJ2-6; no firm D call. This CDR3 is 15 amino acids long. The V and J ends lost 5 bases and 4 bases respectively, with 12 bases between them. The germline V gene has CDR1 SGHAT and CDR2 FQNNGV. The CDR3 spells CASSVTVTGANVLTF. The DNA of the CDR3 is TGTGCCAGCAGCGTAACGGTGACCGGGGCCAACGTCCTGACTTTC.